This T cell receptor beta chain was captured in a study of somatic mutations in cytotoxic T cells in rheumatoid arthritis. CDR3 length: 13 residues. CDR1 is KGHSH, CDR2 LQKENI, per germline. V was cut by 2 bases and J by 6 bases, with 8 bases left in between. The study, taken as a whole, reports: Patients with rheumatoid arthritis, but not healthy controls, had CD8+ clonality that increased with age.

As originally analysed: Published virus-specific TCRB sequences matched only a few of the patient CD8+ clones exceeding 1%. Sequencing used immunoSEQ multiplex PCR; TCRdb keeps in-frame clones, though not all of them. The V and J calls and the clone size are those of that table, but D and trimming were determined from the DNA. Of approximately 3,400 clones listed, approximately 83% are singletons. About this clone itself: Its antigen is not identified.

The chain has TRBV18 and TRBJ2-1, with a weak D call TRBD1 (6 bases). Sequencing was carried out using CD8+ T cells sorted from blood. The sequence was collected from a man in his forties or fifties with rheumatoid arthritis. The CDR3 is CASSPWGPNEQFF. CDR3 in DNA: TGTGCCAGCTCACCATGGGGGCCCAATGAGCAGTTCTTC. The whole variable domain, filled in from reference TRBV18 and TRBJ2-1, reads NAGVMQNPRHLVRRRGQEARLRCSPMKGHSHVYWYRQLPEEGLKFMVYLQKENIIDESGMPKERFSAEFPKEGPSILRIQQVVRGDSAAYFCASSPWGPNEQFFGPGTRLTVL.